This TCR beta chain comes out of a study of blood T cell repertoires in COVID-19. The table lists this clone with a count of one. The CDR3 has 13 amino acids. Germline lookup yields CDR1 SNHLY and CDR2 FYNNEI. Trimming cost V 7 bases and J 7 bases; bases outside gene matches: 7. Sequenced by immunoSEQ multiplex PCR; TCRdb stores in-frame clones only, minus some. The sample carries approximately 190,000 clones, less than 90% recorded once. This chain uses TRBV2 with TRBJ2-1; 7 bases are shared with TRBD2. This receptor was identified in a woman aged 40 to 50 with acute or convalescent COVID-19. Sequencing input: peripheral blood. The CDR3 sequence: CASKRDGRNEQFF. CDR3 bases: TGTGCCAGCAAGCGGGACGGGCGGAATGAGCAGTTCTTC.